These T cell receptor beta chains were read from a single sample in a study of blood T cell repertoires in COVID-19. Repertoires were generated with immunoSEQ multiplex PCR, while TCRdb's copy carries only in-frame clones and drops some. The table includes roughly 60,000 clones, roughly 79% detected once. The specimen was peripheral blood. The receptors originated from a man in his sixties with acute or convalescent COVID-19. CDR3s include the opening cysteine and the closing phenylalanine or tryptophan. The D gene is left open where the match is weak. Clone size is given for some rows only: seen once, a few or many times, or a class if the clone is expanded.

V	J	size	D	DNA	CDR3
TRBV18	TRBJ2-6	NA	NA	TGTGCCAGCTCACCGTTGAGCTCTGGGGCCAACGTCCTGACTTTC	CASSPLSSGANVLTF
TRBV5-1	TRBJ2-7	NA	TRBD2	TGCGCCAGCAGAGCTTCGACAGCGGGGTCCCCTTACGAGCAGTACTTC	CASRASTAGSPYEQYF
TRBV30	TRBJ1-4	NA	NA	TGTGCCTGGAGTGCCTTGTGGGGAGTGAATGAAAAACTGTTTTTT	CAWSALWGVNEKLFF
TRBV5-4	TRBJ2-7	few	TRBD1	TGTGCCAGCAGCTTGGGGGACAGGGAATTCTACGAGCAGTACTTC	CASSLGDREFYEQYF
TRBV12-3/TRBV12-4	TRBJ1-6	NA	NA	TGTGCCAGCAGACCCGACAGGTCACCCCTCCACTTT	CASRPDRSPLHF
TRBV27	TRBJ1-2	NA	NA	TGTGCCAGCAGTCCGAATCCAGGGTGGGACTATGGCTACACCTTC	CASSPNPGWDYGYTF
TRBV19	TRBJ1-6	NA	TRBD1	TGTGCCAGTAGTATGTTGAGGCAGGGGGCCTCACCCCTCCACTTT	CASSMLRQGASPLHF
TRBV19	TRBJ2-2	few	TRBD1	TGTGCCAGCCGACCAACAGGGGGCACAAGGTCCGGGGAGCTGTTTTTT	CASRPTGGTRSGELFF
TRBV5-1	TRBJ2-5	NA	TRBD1	TGCGCCAGCAGCTTGACCGGGACAGGGGAGTGGAAAACCCAGTACTTC	CASSLTGTGEWKTQYF
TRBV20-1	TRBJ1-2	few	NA	TGCAGTGCTAGAGATCGGGACTACACCTTC	CSARDRDYTF
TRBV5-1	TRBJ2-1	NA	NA	TGCGCCAGCAGCCCCGTCCCGAGCTCCTACAATGAGCAGTTCTTC	CASSPVPSSYNEQFF
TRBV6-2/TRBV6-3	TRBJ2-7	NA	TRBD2	TGTGCCAGCAGCCCTAGCGGGGGGGACTACGAGCAGTACTTC	CASSPSGGDYEQYF
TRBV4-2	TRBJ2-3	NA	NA	TGTGCCAGCAGCCAAGATGGGGGGGCGGCAGATACGCAGTATTTT	CASSQDGGAADTQYF
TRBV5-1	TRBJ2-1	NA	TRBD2	TGCGCCAGCAGCTTCCTTCCCGCTAGCGGGGGGGTCGACAATGAGCAGTTCTTC	CASSFLPASGGVDNEQFF
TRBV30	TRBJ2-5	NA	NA	TGTGCCTGGAGCCTTCCCCCGGAGAGGGAGACCCAGTACTTC	CAWSLPPERETQYF
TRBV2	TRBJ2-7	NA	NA	TGTGCCAGCAGCGCTAACGGGGGCGAGCAGTACTTC	CASSANGGEQYF
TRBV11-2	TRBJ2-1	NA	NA	TGTGCCAGCAGCTTAGAAGAGGGCCTTCCCTACAATGAGCAGTTCTTC	CASSLEEGLPYNEQFF
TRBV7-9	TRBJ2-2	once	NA	TGTGCCAGCAGCTTAGTACAAAACACCGGGGAGCTGTTTTTT	CASSLVQNTGELFF
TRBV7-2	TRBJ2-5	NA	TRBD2	TGTGCCAGCAGCTTAGAAGCGGGGCGGGAGACCCAGTACTTC	CASSLEAGRETQYF
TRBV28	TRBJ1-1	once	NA	TGTGCCAGCAGTTTCGACAAGGCTGAAGCTTTCTTT	CASSFDKAEAFF
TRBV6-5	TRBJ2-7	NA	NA	TGTGCCAGCAGCCTCGGGACTGGACGACCCTACGAGCAGTACTTC	CASSLGTGRPYEQYF
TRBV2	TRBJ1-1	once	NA	TGTGCCAGCAGGGCAGGTAACACTGAAGCTTTCTTT	CASRAGNTEAFF
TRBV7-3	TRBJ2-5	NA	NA	TGTGCCAGCAGCTTAACGGGGGCTGGAGAGACCCAGTACTTC	CASSLTGAGETQYF
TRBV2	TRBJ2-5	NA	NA	TGTGCCAGCAGTGATGGGGGCACCAGTGCCCAGTACTTC	CASSDGGTSAQYF
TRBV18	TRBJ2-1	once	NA	TGTGCCAGCTCACCAGTCTCGTACAATGAGCAGTTCTTC	CASSPVSYNEQFF
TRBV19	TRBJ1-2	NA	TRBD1	TGTGCCAGTAGCTCGGGACAGACCAGCGGCTACACCTTC	CASSSGQTSGYTF
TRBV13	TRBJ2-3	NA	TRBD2	TGTGCCAGCAGCTTAAGACTAGCGGGGAGCACAGATACGCAGTATTTT	CASSLRLAGSTDTQYF